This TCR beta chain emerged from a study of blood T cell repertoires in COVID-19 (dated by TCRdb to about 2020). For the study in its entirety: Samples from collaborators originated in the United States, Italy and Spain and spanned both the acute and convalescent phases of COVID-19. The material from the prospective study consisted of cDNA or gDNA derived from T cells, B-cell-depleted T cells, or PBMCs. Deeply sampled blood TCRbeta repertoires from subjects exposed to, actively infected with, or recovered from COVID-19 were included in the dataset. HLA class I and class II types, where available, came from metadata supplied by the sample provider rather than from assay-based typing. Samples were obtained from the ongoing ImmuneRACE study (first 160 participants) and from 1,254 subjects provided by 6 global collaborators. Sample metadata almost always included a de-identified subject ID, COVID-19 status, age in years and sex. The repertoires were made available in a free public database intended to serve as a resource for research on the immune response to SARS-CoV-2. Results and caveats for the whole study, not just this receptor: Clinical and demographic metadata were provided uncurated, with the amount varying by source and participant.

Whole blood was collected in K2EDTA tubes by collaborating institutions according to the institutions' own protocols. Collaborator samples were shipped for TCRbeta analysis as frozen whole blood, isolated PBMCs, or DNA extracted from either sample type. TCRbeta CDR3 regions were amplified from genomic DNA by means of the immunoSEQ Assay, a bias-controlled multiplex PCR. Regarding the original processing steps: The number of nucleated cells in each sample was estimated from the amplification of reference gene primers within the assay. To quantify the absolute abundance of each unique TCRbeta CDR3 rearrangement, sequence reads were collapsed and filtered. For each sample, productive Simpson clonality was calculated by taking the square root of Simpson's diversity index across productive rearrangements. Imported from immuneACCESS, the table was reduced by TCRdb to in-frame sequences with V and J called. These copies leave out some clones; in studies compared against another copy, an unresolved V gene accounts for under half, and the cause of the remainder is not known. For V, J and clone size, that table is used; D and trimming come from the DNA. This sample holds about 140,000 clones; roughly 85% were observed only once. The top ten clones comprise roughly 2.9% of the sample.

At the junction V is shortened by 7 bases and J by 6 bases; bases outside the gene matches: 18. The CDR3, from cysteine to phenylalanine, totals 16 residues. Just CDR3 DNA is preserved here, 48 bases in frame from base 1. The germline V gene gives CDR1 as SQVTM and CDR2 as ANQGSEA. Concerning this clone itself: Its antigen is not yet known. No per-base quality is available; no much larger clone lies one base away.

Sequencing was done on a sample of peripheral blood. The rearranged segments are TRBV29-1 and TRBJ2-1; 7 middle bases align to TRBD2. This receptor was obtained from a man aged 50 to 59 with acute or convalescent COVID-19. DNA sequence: TGCAGCGCCGGCCAGCGACGGACTAGAATGAGCAATGAGCAGTTCTTC. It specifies CSAGQRRTRMSNEQFF.